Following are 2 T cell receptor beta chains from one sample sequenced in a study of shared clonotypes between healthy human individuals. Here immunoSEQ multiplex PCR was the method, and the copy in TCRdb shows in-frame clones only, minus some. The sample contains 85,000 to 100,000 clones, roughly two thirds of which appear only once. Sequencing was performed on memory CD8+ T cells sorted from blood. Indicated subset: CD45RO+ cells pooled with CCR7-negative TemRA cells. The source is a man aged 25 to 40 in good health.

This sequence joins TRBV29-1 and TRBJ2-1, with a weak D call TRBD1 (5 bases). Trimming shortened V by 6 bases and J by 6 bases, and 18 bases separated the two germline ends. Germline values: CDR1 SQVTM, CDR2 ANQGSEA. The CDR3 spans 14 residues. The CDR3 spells CSVDHLRDFNEQFF. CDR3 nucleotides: TGCAGCGTGGACCACCTCAGGGATTTCAATGAGCAGTTCTTC.

CDR3 sequence: CASREDNHNEQFF. The CDR3 DNA follows: TGTGCCAGCAGGGAGGACAACCACAATGAGCAGTTCTTC. V and J are TRBV5-4 and TRBJ2-1; D may be TRBD1 or TRBD2 (5 bases each). V was clipped by 5 bases and J by 5 bases, with 11 bases between them. The CDR3 has 13 amino acids. CDR1 is SGHNT, CDR2 YYREEE, per germline (reference sequence). The complete variable domain, with remaining parts taken from reference TRBV5-4 and TRBJ2-1, reads ETGVTQSPTHLIKTRGQQVTLRCSSQSGHNTVSWYQQALGQGPQFIFQYYREEENGRGNFPPRFSGLQFPNYSSELNVNALELDDSALYLCASREDNHNEQFFGPGTRLTVL.